This T cell receptor (beta chain) emerged from a study of blood T cells in healthy people across ages (dated by TCRdb to between 2015 and 2016). In terms of the full investigation: In model experiments, roughly one uniquely barcoded TCR beta cDNA molecule per two T cells was captured by template switching. The study measured age-related changes in TCR beta repertoire diversity using deep sequencing normalized with unique cDNA molecular identifiers. Donors were grouped into four age groups: young (average approximately 15 years), middle-aged (39), aged (approximately 67) and long-lived (over 80). To avoid experimental bias, donors of different ages were randomly spread across the sequencing lanes. For two donors (one aged 18 to 30 and one aged 80 or older), the study analyzed two additional independent replicas of 1 million unique cDNA reads from the same blood draw.

Here is what the overall study found, with its caveats: Donor CMV infection status was unknown, potentially confounding age-related changes in expanded clonotypes. The percentage of naive T cells measured by flow cytometry correlated strongly with observed TCR beta diversity. As age increased, observed TCR beta diversity per million T cells dropped in a roughly linear way, and a significant reduction was already evident by age 40. Estimates of total diversity based on one million sequenced T cells were regarded as lower bounds and as underestimates. Since profiling was done on bulk unsorted PBMCs, naive and antigen-experienced compartments could not be conclusively compared. Compared with the aged group, the long-lived group had more naive CD4+ T cells, fewer expanded clones and increased TCR diversity, suggesting age selection.

The germline V gene specifies SGHRS as CDR1 and YFSETQ as CDR2. The CDR3 numbers 12 residues from cysteine through phenylalanine. The entry retains the CDR3 DNA only, 36 bases that are in frame from base 1. V was cut back by 4 bases and J by 11 bases, leaving a gap of 14 bases between them. The roughly 38 donors, aged roughly 6 to 95 years, were systemically healthy Caucasian individuals from Russia. Around 9.7 milliliters of peripheral blood were collected from each donor into EDTA-treated Vacutainer tubes. Ficoll-Paque density-gradient centrifugation was used to isolate PBMCs, with at least 6.5 million per sample. Trizol reagent was used to extract total RNA from PBMCs, with at least 6 micrograms per sample. For every donor, an aliquot of PBMCs went through flow cytometry to measure the percentages of naive CD45RAhigh/CD27high T cells. The library was produced with 5' RACE. Reads for this sample came from an Illumina HiSeq 2500. A second about 6 to 11 cycle PCR used a sample-barcoded 5' primer and a J-beta primer mix. Each TCR beta cDNA molecule received a unique molecular identifier from a template-switch 5' adaptor carrying 12 random nucleotides. At least 2.5 million CDR3-containing paired-end reads were obtained from each sample. First-strand cDNA was synthesized from all RNA with the Mint cDNA synthesis kit, primed by a TRBC-specific oligonucleotide. All cDNA was treated with uracil-DNA glycosylase and then went through a first 18-cycle PCR with the universal primers M1SS and BC2_uni_R. The published analysis was carried out like this. For normalization, 1 million high-quality reads were randomly selected from each sample, with every read carrying a distinct molecular identifier. Instead of being binned into consensus sequences, reads that shared molecular identifiers were thrown out. CDR3 identification, clonotype clustering and error correction used MiTCR with a Q25 quality threshold and the strictest error-elimination algorithm. Lower-bound total TCR beta diversity was estimated with a nonparametric unseen species model using Euler transformation. The public reads were quality trimmed at Q25 with fastp and then assembled into clones with MiXCR by TCRdb, keeping productive beta chains. Every entry covers one CDR3 protein and lists the most common genes and DNA from its rows. The V and J calls were not made by the authors but by TCRdb's processing. The sample contains roughly 1,500,000 distinct CDR3 sequences, around 42% of them found a single time. The ten largest clones represent 7.9% of the sample.

About this clonotype itself: Its antigen is unknown. No base quality information exists; no much larger clone differs at one position.

This receptor was taken from a young woman in good health. The rearrangement combines TRBV5-1 with TRBJ2-3; the best D guess is TRBD1, with 6 bases matching. The sequencing sample was made of blood. The encoded CDR3 is CASSDAGARQYF. The sequence in DNA is TGCGCCAGCAGCGACGCAGGGGCCCGGCAGTATTTT.